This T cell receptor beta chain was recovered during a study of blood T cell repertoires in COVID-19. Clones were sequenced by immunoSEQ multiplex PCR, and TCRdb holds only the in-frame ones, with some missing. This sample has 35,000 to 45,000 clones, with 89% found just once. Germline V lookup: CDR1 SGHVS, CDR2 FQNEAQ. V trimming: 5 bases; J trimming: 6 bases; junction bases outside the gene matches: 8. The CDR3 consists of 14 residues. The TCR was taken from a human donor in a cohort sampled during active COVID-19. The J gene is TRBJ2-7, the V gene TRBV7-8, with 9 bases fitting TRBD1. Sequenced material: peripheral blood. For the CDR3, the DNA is TGTGCCAGCAGCCAGTGGGACAGGGACGCCGAGCAGTACTTC. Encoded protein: CASSQWDRDAEQYF. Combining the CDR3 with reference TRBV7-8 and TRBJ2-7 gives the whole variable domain GAGVSQSPRYKVAKRGQDVALRCDPISGHVSLFWYQQALGQGPEFLTYFQNEAQLDKSGLPSDRFFAERPEGSVSTLKIQRTQQEDSAVYLCASSQWDRDAEQYFGPGTRLTVT.